This is a list of T cell receptor beta chains from one sample in a study of OX40 agonist ivuxolimab in advanced cancers. TCRdb's copy holds only in-frame clones and misses some; the assay was immunoSEQ multiplex PCR. The sample contains fewer than 85,000 clones, roughly 80% of which appear only once. The source was CD4+ or CD8+ T cells sorted from blood, collected in a trial of the OX40 agonist ivuxolimab. These receptors came from an adult with an advanced solid tumor such as melanoma, head and neck, liver or kidney cancer. Both conserved end residues are part of each CDR3. The D gene is left open where the match is weak. Clone size is not always given. Where it is, it says once, few, many or a class for expanded clones.

once TRBJ2-1 TRBD2 TRBV6-4 CASSDGAGGFYNEQFF TGTGCCAGCAGCGATGGTGCGGGGGGGTTCTACAATGAGCAGTTCTTC
. TRBJ1-1 . TRBV5-5 CASSLSGGTEAFF TGTGCCAGCAGCTTGTCGGGGGGCACTGAAGCTTTCTTT
. TRBJ1-2 . TRBV6-5 CASSTSTGRGYTF .
once TRBJ1-5 . TRBV28 CASKAVAVNQPQHF TGTGCCAGCAAAGCCGTTGCAGTCAATCAGCCCCAGCATTTT
once TRBJ2-1 . TRBV6-1 CASSEGSVSYNEQFF TGTGCCAGCAGTGAAGGGTCAGTCTCCTACAATGAGCAGTTCTTC
. TRBJ2-5 TRBD1 TRBV5-1 CASSTGDRSYQETQYF TGCGCCAGCTCAACCGGGGACAGGAGCTACCAAGAGACCCAGTACTTC
. TRBJ1-1 . TRBV6-5 CASNSQVEAFF TGTGCCAGCAATTCACAGGTAGAAGCTTTCTTT
. TRBJ2-1 . TRBV7-2 CASSGKRVVTYNEQFF TGTGCCAGCAGCGGTAAGCGGGTGGTCACCTACAATGAGCAGTTCTTC
few TRBJ2-1 TRBD2 TRBV6-5 CASSFRLAGTYNEQFF TGTGCCAGCAGTTTCCGACTAGCGGGTACCTACAATGAGCAGTTCTTC
. TRBJ1-1 . TRBV6-6 CASNLVGSTEAFF TGTGCCAGCAATCTCGTCGGGAGCACTGAAGCTTTCTTT
. TRBJ1-2 . TRBV29-1 CSVDDGTRGYTF TGCAGCGTTGACGACGGGACGCGTGGCTACACCTTC
. TRBJ2-7 . TRBV7-3 CASSLTPSYEQYF TGTGCCAGCAGCCTTACTCCCTCCTACGAGCAGTACTTC
. TRBJ1-4 . TRBV2 CASRQGFGNEKLFF TGTGCCAGCAGGCAGGGGTTCGGAAATGAAAAACTGTTTTTT
. TRBJ2-3 . TRBV28 CASSRDWPNTDTQYF TGTGCCAGCAGCCGCGACTGGCCCAACACAGATACGCAGTATTTT
once TRBJ2-3 TRBD2 TRBV7-2 CASSLWPGRADGTQYF TGTGCCAGCAGCTTATGGCCCGGGAGGGCCGATGGTACGCAGTATTTT
. TRBJ1-3 . TRBV9 CASNPAPASGNTIYF TGTGCCAGCAACCCCGCTCCGGCCTCTGGAAACACCATATATTTT
. TRBJ1-1 . TRBV30 CAWSRGGPGTEAFF TGTGCCTGGTCACGGGGGGGGCCAGGAACTGAAGCTTTCTTT
. TRBJ1-5 . TRBV7-8 CASRESSGPQHF TGTGCCAGCAGGGAATCCTCGGGGCCCCAGCATTTT
. TRBJ1-2 . TRBV7-2 CASSLGRQNYGYTF TGTGCCAGCAGCTTAGGCCGCCAGAACTATGGCTACACCTTC
. TRBJ2-3 . TRBV2 CASTWGFAASTDTQYF TGTGCCAGCACCTGGGGGTTTGCGGCTAGCACAGATACGCAGTATTTT
. TRBJ2-2 TRBD1 TRBV7-3 CASSAPTGANTGELFF TGTGCCAGCAGCGCCCCGACAGGGGCGAACACCGGGGAGCTGTTTTTT
once TRBJ2-7 . TRBV4-1 CASSQDLTYEQYF TGCGCCAGCAGCCAAGACCTAACCTACGAGCAGTACTTC
. TRBJ2-1 TRBD2 TRBV27 CASRIGGTSGHNEQFF TGTGCCAGCCGGATTGGGGGGACTAGCGGTCACAATGAGCAGTTCTTC
once TRBJ1-2 TRBD1 TRBV5-8 CASSLGLGQENYGYTF TGTGCCAGCAGCTTGGGACTTGGACAGGAAAACTATGGCTACACCTTC
. TRBJ1-1 . TRBV19 CASSSFAGRTEAFF TGTGCCAGTAGTTCCTTCGCCGGGCGAACTGAAGCTTTCTTT
once TRBJ2-2 . TRBV4-3 CASSQSSGSNTGELFF TGCGCCAGCAGCCAATCTTCTGGCTCAAACACCGGGGAGCTGTTTTTT
. TRBJ2-5 TRBD1 TRBV29-1 CSADLGTDQETQYF TGCAGCGCGGACCTCGGGACAGACCAAGAGACCCAGTACTTC
. TRBJ2-2 TRBD2 TRBV2 CASSLTSGGTGELFF TGTGCCAGCAGTTTGACTAGCGGGGGAACCGGGGAGCTGTTTTTT
. TRBJ1-4 . TRBV5-1 CASRLGAEEKLFF TGCGCCAGCAGATTAGGGGCAGAGGAAAAACTGTTTTTT
once TRBJ2-4 . TRBV13 CASSSQTRAKNIQYF TGTGCCAGCAGTTCTCAGACCCGAGCCAAAAACATTCAGTACTTC
. TRBJ2-5 . TRBV5-1 CASSLGSGETQYF TGCGCCAGCAGCTTGGGATCAGGGGAGACCCAGTACTTC
. TRBJ2-1 . TRBV5-6 CASSLGKGHEQFF TGTGCCAGCAGCCTGGGGAAGGGGCATGAGCAGTTCTTC
. TRBJ2-1 TRBD1 TRBV5-1 CASSRKTGGTYNEQFF TGCGCCAGCAGCCGTAAGACAGGGGGGACATACAATGAGCAGTTCTTC
. TRBJ2-7 TRBD1 TRBV9 CASSPGTGGYYEQYF TGTGCCAGCAGCCCGGGGACAGGCGGGTACTACGAGCAGTACTTC
few TRBJ1-2 . TRBV2 CASSESGRGYTF TGTGCCAGCAGTGAGTCCGGCCGTGGCTACACCTTC
. TRBJ1-5 . TRBV7-2 CASSWTADSNQPQHF TGTGCCAGCAGCTGGACGGCAGATAGCAATCAGCCCCAGCATTTT
. TRBJ2-1 . TRBV27 CASVKKNIASSSYNEQFF TGTGCCAGCGTTAAGAAGAACATAGCGAGCAGCTCCTACAATGAGCAGTTCTTC
. TRBJ2-4 TRBD1 TRBV5-1 CASSSGTGALEGYF TGCGCCAGCAGCTCCGGGACAGGGGCGCTCGAGGGGTACTTC
. TRBJ1-1 . TRBV6-6 CASSYGRMNTEAFF TGTGCCAGCAGTTACGGGCGCATGAACACTGAAGCTTTCTTT
. TRBJ1-2 TRBD1 TRBV7-9 CASSWTGDHYGYTF TGTGCCAGCAGCTGGACAGGGGATCACTATGGCTACACCTTC
. TRBJ1-2 . TRBV4-1 CASSQDLVTNYGYTF TGCGCCAGCAGCCAAGACTTAGTGACTAACTATGGCTACACCTTC
. TRBJ2-5 . TRBV28 CASSLPGSLGQYF TGTGCCAGCAGTTTACCAGGGTCGCTCGGGCAGTACTTC
. TRBJ2-2 TRBD2 TRBV5-6 CASSLGLAGPGAGELFF TGTGCCAGCAGCTTGGGACTAGCGGGCCCCGGGGCCGGGGAGCTGTTTTTT
. TRBJ1-5 TRBD1 TRBV18 CASSHTGGNNQPQHF TGTGCCAGCTCACATACAGGGGGCAACAATCAGCCCCAGCATTTT
. TRBJ1-3 . TRBV6-5 CASSYGVAGNTIYF TGTGCCAGCAGTTACGGAGTGGCTGGAAACACCATATATTTT
once TRBJ2-3 . TRBV23-1 CASSQHGGSDTQYF TGCGCCAGCAGTCAGCACGGAGGTTCCGATACGCAGTATTTT